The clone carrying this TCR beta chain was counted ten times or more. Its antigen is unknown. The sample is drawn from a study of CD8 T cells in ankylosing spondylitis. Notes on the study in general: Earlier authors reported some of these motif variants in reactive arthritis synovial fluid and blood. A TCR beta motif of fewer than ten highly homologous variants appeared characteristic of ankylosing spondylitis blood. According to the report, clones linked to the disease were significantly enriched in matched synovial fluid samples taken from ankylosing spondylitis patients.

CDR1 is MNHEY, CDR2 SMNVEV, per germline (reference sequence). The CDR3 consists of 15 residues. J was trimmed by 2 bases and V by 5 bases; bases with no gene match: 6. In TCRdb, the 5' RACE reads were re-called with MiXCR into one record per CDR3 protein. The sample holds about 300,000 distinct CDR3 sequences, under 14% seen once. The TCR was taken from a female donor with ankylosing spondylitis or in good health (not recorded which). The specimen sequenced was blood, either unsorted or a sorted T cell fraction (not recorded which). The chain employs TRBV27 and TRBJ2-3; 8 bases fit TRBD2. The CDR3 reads CASSRGTRDTDTQYF. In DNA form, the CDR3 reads TGTGCCAGCAGTCGCGGGACTAGAGACACAGATACGCAGTATTTT.